The entry that follows covers one T cell receptor (beta chain) sequence. What this receptor recognizes is not known. Per-base qualities were not stored, and no clone one base away is much larger. This entry is derived from a study of blood T cell repertoires in COVID-19 (dated by TCRdb to 2018 to 2021). Background for the entire study: Collaborator samples came from the United States, Italy and Spain and covered acute and convalescent phases of COVID-19. The prospective study material was composed of cDNA or gDNA derived from T cells, B-cell-depleted T cells, or PBMCs. HLA class I and class II types, where available, came from metadata supplied by the sample provider rather than from assay-based typing. The repertoires were released in a freely available public database intended as a resource for research on the immune response to SARS-CoV-2. The samples were drawn from the first 160 participants of the ongoing ImmuneRACE study and from roughly 1,300 subjects provided by 6 global collaborators. Nearly every sample came with metadata listing a de-identified subject ID, COVID-19 status, age in years and sex. Deeply sampled blood TCRbeta repertoires from subjects exposed to, actively infected with, or recovered from COVID-19 were included in the dataset.

TCRbeta CDR3 regions were amplified from genomic DNA by means of the immunoSEQ Assay, a bias-controlled multiplex PCR. On the authors' methods: The number of nucleated cells in each sample was estimated by amplification of reference gene primers within the assay. Sequence reads were collapsed and filtered to measure the absolute abundance of every unique TCRbeta CDR3 rearrangement. Productive Simpson clonality was computed per sample as the square root of Simpson's diversity index over productive rearrangements. The immuneACCESS repertoire file appears here via TCRdb, limited to in-frame rearrangements. These files lack a portion of the clones; in checked studies, under half of the deficit traces to unresolved V genes, and the cause of the others is not known. V and J calls and clone size follow that table, whereas D and trimming were derived from the DNA. The sample has approximately 150,000 clones on record, around 87% of them singletons. Roughly 10% of the sample belongs to the ten largest clones.

Study-wide findings and limitations: Clinical and demographic metadata were provided uncurated, with the amount varying by source and participant.

In the prospective study, participants were 18 to 89 years old, resided in about two dozen geographic areas of the United States, and were enrolled through a virtual design. In the prospective study, cohorts were assigned on the basis of participant-reported clinical history obtained from a screening survey and a study questionnaire. Recovered participants in ImmuneRACE Cohort 3 were defined as having two consecutive negative NP/OP PCR tests, clearance from a healthcare professional, or resolution of symptoms. In the prospective study, mobile phlebotomists collected whole blood, serum and a nasopharyngeal or oropharyngeal swab from each participant. Additional blood draws and questionnaires over an approximately two-month period could optionally be provided by prospective study participants. Before DNA extraction, prospective study blood samples were shipped either frozen or at room temperature.

The CDR3 measures 12 amino acids from cysteine to phenylalanine. This entry keeps only the CDR3 DNA: 36 bases, framed from base 1. V has 4 bases trimmed and J has 4 bases trimmed; junction bases matching no gene number 1. The germline V gene supplies CDR1 SQVTM and CDR2 ANQGSEA. The chain couples TRBV29-1 to TRBJ1-5, and TRBD1 aligns with 7 junction nucleotides. The sequencing input was PBMCs or T cells enriched from blood (not recorded which). The receptor comes from a man between 60 and 75 years old who had recovered from COVID-19. This receptor has the CDR3 CSVGQGNQPQHF. In nucleotides, the sequence is TGCAGCGTTGGACAGGGAAATCAGCCCCAGCATTTT.